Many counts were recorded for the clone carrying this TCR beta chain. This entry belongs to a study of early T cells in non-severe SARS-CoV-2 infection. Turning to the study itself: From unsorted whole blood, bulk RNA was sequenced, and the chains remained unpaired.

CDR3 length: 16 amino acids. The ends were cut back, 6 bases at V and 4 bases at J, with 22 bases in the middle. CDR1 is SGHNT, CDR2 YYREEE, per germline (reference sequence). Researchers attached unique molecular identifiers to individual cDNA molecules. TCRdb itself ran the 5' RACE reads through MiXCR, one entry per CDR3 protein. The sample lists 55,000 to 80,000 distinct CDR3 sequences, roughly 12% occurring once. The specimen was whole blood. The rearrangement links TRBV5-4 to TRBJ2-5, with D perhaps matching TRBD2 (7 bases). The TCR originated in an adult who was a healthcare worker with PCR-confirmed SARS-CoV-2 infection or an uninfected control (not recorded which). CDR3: CASTIGGRGVRETQYF. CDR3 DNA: TGTGCCAGCACCATAGGAGGGAGGGGGGTACGAGAGACCCAGTACTTC.